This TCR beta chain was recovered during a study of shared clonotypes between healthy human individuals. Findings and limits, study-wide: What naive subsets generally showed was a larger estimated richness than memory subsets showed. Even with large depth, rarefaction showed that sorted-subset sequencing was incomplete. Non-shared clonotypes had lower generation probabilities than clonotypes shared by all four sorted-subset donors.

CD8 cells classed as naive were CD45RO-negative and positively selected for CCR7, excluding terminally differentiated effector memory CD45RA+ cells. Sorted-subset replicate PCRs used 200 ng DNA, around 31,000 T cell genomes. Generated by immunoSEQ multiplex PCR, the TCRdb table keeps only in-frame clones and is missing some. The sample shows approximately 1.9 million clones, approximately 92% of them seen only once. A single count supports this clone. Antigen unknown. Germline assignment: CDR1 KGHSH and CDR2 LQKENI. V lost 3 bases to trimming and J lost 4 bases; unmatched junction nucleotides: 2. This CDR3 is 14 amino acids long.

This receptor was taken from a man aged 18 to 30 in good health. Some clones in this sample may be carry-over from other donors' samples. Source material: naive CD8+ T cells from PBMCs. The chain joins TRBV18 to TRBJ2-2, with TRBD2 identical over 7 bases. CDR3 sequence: CASSPGGSTGELFF. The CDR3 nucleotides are TGTGCCAGCTCACCGGGCGGGAGCACCGGGGAGCTGTTTTTT.